Listed here is a single T cell receptor (beta chain). Nothing much larger sits one base from this clone, and base qualities are not available. Other DNA sequences of this sample code for an identical CDR3. The sample's time point label is to be understood as: convalescence about 6 months (5-8 months) after acute presentation (visit 7). Over primary infection, the study followed CD8 T cell responses to two immunodominant EBV epitopes: BRLF1 109 (YVL-BR) and BMLF1 280 (GLC-BM). Primary EBV infection was indicated by a positive serum heterophile antibody test and EBV viral capsid antigen-specific IgM. Magnetic positive selection (MACS) was first used to enrich total CD8 T cells from PBMCs. A FACSAria III was used to sort live CD3+ CD8+ tetramer+ cells to over 95% purity. Cell sorting used a PE-conjugated tetramer carrying the BRLF1 109-117 peptide. After tetramer sorting, TCR repertoires of EBV epitope-specific CD8 T cells were deep-sequenced directly ex vivo at acute infection and at convalescence. The donors were three individuals between roughly 18 and 30 years old who had clinical acute infectious mononucleosis along with laboratory evidence of primary EBV infection. Heparinized peripheral blood was collected when donors presented clinically with mononucleosis symptoms and again about 6 months afterward. PBMCs were isolated by Ficoll-Paque density gradient centrifugation.

The data belong to a study of blood T cell repertoires in acute mononucleosis (TCRdb year 2020). Study-wide context: Convalescent samples, representing the memory response, were collected 5 to 8 months after the acute presentation. Mean blood EBV load was 3.5 to 4.5 log10 genome copies per million B cells during acute infection and about 2.8 at convalescence.

The paper's findings and limits, for the study overall: Low acute-to-convalescent clonotype overlap might partly reflect sampling error, because only a fraction of each donor's blood was analyzed. In TCR repertoire selection for BRLF1 (YVL-BR), TCRalpha CDR3 motifs had a dominant role, while TCRbeta had a minimal role. With just a few donors in the cohort, the group averages were based on very few individuals. Only roughly 9.6% of unique acute clonotypes persisted into convalescence, yet these made up most of the response; new diverse de novo clonotypes seemingly replaced the rest.

Total RNA from at least 9,000 sorted tetramer+ CD8 T cells was reverse transcribed into cDNA for TCR profiling. PCR with primers that anneal to V and J regions amplified CDR3 regions and added unique molecular identifiers to track templates. The immunoSEQ platform, including its sequencing and error-correction standards, was used to profile TCRalpha and TCRbeta chains. As for how the authors treated the data: Clonal copy numbers were corrected for sequencing and PCR errors, and IMGT conventions were followed to define CDR3s. Analysis was restricted to productive rearrangements and was performed with immunoSEQ Analyzer versions 2.0 and 3.0, and gene-pairing frequencies were further processed in Microsoft Excel. Circos plots were used to visualize V-J pairings, and MEME together with a custom motifSearch program was used to find CDR3 motifs. The OLGA algorithm was used to calculate the probability of generation of TCR sequences. Clonotypes seen at both visits were designated persistent, clonotypes seen only acutely were designated nonpersistent, and clonotypes seen only at convalescence were designated de novo. An amino acid clonotype used by more than one donor was defined as a public TCR. TCRdb carries this immuneACCESS record with in-frame sequences only. Its versions omit some clonotypes, under half of them owing to an unresolved V gene in the studies checked, with the rest unexplained. From that table come the V and J calls and clone size; the DNA was used to work out D and trimming. This sample has about 1,500 clones in its table, and roughly 25% of those were observed once. The ten largest clonotypes hold approximately 33% of the sample.

This specimen consisted of EBV YVL epitope tetramer+ CD8+ T cells sorted from PBMCs, obtained during convalescence from infectious mononucleosis. Read against the paper, the sample's cell subset or site label means: CD8 T cells binding a tetramer with EBV BRLF1 109-117 peptide (YVL-BR). The sequence was obtained from a woman aged 18-30 years with infectious mononucleosis caused by EBV.

The sequenced DNA is TGTGCCAGTACTGGGGGAGTGACCTACGAGCAGTTCTTC. Its coded protein is CASTGGVTYEQFF. This chain joins TRBV19 to TRBJ2-1; the D gene is tentatively TRBD1 or TRBD2, each matching 5 bases. According to the germline V gene (reference sequence), CDR1 reads LNHDA and CDR2 reads SQIVND. The CDR3 has 13 amino acids, counting the end cysteine and phenylalanine. Kept here is only the CDR3 DNA, which spans 39 bases and is read in frame from base 1. V drops 7 bases and J drops 10 bases, leaving 17 bases in between.